This T cell receptor (beta chain) stems from a study of tumor-infiltrating lymphocytes in primary liver carcinoma. Without any cell sorting, roughly 20-32 mg of bulk tissue yielded co-extracted RNA and DNA. Germline values: CDR1 MGHDK, CDR2 SYGVNS. V was shortened by 4 bases and J by 5 bases, with 15 bases between the two germline ends. The length of the CDR3 is 15 residues. The authors made TCR beta cDNA from around 500 ng total RNA with a constant-region primer. Three nested multiplex PCR rounds of slightly modified ARM-PCR generated TCR beta libraries. Running nine to ten cycles apiece, the first two PCR rounds relied on TRBV1-TRBV30 forward primers together with a C-beta reverse primer. TCRdb independently ran MiXCR on the multiplex PCR reads; one entry per CDR3 protein. Seen here are some 120,000 distinct CDR3 sequences, roughly three fifths observed once, and the top ten hold 8% to 9%.

The chain employs TRBV25-1 and TRBJ2-1; D call uncertain. This TCR was recovered from a woman aged 55-69 years with primary liver carcinoma and hepatitis B virus infection. Material: liver tumor tissue from sampling region 3. Subset of the sample: tumor region T3, left-lateral pole. CDR3 sequence reads: CASSVGVTGNNEQFF. The CDR3, as DNA: TGTGCCAGCAGTGTGGGCGTTACGGGCAACAATGAGCAGTTCTTC.